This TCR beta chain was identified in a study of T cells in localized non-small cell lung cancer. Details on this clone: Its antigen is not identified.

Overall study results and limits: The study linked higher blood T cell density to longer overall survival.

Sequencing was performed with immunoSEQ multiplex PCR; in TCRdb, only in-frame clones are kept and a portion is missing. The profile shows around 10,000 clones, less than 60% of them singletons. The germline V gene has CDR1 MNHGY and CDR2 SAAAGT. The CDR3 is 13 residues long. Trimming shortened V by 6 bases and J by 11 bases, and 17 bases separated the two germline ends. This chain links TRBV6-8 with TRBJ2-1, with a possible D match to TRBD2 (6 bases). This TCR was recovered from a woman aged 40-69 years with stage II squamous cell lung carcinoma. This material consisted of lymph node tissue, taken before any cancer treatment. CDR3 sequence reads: CASSPGLGMKQFF. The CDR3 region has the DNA TGTGCCAGCAGCCCGGGACTTGGGATGAAGCAGTTCTTC.